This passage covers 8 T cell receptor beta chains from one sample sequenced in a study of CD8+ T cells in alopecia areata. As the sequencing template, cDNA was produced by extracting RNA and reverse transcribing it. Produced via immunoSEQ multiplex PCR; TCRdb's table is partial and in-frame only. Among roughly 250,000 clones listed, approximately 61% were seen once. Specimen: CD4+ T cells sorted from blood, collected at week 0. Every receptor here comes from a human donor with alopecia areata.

The CDR3: CSVEVTGVYTGELFF. In DNA, the CDR3 is TGCAGCGTTGAAGTTACCGGGGTTTATACCGGGGAGCTGTTTTTT. The chain links TRBV29-1 to TRBJ2-2; possible D gene TRBD2, 5 bases. V was pared by 1 base and J by 5 bases, with 14 bases between. The CDR3 loop spans 15 amino acids. Germline-derived CDR1 and CDR2 are SQVTM and ANQGSEA.

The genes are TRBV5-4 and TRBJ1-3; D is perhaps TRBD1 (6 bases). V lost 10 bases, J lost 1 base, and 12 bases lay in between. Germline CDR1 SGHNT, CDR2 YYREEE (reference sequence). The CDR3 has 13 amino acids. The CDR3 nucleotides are TGTGCCGTCGGAGGGGGATCTGGAAACACCATATATTTT. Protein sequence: CAVGGGSGNTIYF.

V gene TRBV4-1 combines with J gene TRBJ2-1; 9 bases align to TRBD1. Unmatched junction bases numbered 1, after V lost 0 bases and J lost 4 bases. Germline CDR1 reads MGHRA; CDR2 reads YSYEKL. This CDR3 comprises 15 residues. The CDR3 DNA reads TGCGCCAGCAGCCAAGAGGGACAGGGTTACAATGAGCAGTTCTTC. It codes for CASSQEGQGYNEQFF.

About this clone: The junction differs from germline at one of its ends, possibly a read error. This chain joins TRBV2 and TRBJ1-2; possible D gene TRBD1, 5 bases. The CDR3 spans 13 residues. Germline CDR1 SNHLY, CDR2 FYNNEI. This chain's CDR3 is CASSEAGGRESAF. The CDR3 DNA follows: TGTGCCAGCAGTGAAGCGGGGGGACGGGAGTCGGCCTTC.

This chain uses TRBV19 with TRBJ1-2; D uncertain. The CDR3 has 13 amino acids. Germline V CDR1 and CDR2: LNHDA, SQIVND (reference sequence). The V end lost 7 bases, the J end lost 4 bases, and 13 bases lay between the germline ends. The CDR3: CASTRGGLYGYTF. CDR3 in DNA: TGTGCCAGTACCCGGGGAGGCCTCTATGGCTACACCTTC.

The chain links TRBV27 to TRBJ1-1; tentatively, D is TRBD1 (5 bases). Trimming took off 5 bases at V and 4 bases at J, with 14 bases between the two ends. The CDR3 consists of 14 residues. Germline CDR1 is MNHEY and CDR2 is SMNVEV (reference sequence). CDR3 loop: CASSPLQEGTEAFF. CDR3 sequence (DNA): TGTGCCAGCAGTCCATTACAGGAAGGCACTGAAGCTTTCTTT.

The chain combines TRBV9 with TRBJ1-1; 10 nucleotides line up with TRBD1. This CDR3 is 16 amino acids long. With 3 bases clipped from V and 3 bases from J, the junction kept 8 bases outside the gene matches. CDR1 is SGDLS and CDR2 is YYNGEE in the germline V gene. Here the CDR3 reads CASSALPGTGDTEAFF. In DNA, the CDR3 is TGTGCCAGCAGCGCACTACCCGGGACAGGGGACACTGAAGCTTTCTTT.

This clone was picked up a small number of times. CDR3 protein: CSVDLAGGSESQYF. The CDR3 region has the DNA TGCAGCGTTGATCTAGCGGGGGGCTCCGAGTCCCAGTACTTC. The J gene is TRBJ2-5, the V gene TRBV29-1, with 11 nucleotides matching TRBD2. Trimming removed 3 bases from V and 9 bases from J; junction bases left unmatched: 9. The CDR3 sequence is 14 residues long. CDR1 SQVTM and CDR2 ANQGSEA come from the germline V gene.